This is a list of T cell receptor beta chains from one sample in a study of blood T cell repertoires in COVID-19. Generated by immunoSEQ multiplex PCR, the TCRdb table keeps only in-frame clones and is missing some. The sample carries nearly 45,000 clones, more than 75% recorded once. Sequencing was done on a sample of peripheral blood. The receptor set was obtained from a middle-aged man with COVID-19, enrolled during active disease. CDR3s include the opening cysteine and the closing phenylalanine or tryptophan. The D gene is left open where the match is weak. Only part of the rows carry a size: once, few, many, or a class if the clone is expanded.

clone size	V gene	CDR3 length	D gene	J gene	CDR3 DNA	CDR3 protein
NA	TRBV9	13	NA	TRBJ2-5	TGTGCCAGCAGCCTCGGGGTTCGGGAGACCCAGTACTTC	CASSLGVRETQYF
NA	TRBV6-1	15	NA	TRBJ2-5	TGTGCCAGCAGTGAACCCTCCCGGGGGACAGAGACCCAGTACTTC	CASSEPSRGTETQYF
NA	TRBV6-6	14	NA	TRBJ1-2	TGTGCCAGCAGTTACGGGGGCGGAAACTATGGCTACACCTTC	CASSYGGGNYGYTF
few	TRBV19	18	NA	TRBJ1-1	TGTGCCAGTAGTATAGACGCTCAAAAAACTTGGTTTAACACTGAAGCTTTCTTT	CASSIDAQKTWFNTEAFF
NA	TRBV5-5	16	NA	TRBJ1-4	TGTGCCAGCAGCGTCTCGGATCGAGCCGGGAGGGAAAAACTGTTTTTT	CASSVSDRAGREKLFF
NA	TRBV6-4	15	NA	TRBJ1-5	TGTGCCAGCAGGTACGCCCAGATAAGCAATCAGCCCCAGCATTTT	CASRYAQISNQPQHF
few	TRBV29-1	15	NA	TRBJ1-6	TGCAGCGTTCCCAAACAGGGATACCTTAATTCACCCCTCCACTTT	CSVPKQGYLNSPLHF
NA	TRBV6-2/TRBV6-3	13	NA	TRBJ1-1	TGTGCCAGCAGTTACAAAGGGGCAACTGAAGCTTTCTTT	CASSYKGATEAFF
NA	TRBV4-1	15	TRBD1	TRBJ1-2	TGCGCCAGCAGCCAAGATGACAGGGCCAACTATGGCTACACCTTC	CASSQDDRANYGYTF
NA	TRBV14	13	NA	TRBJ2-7	TGTGCCAGCAGCCGCGAACGAGTTTCCGAGCAGTACTTC	CASSRERVSEQYF
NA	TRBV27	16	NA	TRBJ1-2	TGTGCCAGCAGCCCACACCGCGGAGGGGAAGGCTATGGCTACACCTTC	CASSPHRGGEGYGYTF
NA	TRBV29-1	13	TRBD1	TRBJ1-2	TGCAGCGTTTCTCCGGGACAGGGGGTGGGCTACACCTTC	CSVSPGQGVGYTF
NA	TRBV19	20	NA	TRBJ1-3	TGTGCCAGTAGTATAACTCCTCAGGACGCGAAGGACTGGTCGGGAAACACCATATATTTT	CASSITPQDAKDWSGNTIYF
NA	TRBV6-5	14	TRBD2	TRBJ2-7	TGTGCCAGCAGTCGGACTAGGGCCTTATACGAGCAGTACTTC	CASSRTRALYEQYF
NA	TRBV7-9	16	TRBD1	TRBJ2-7	TGTGCCAGCAGCTTACCCCCACAGGGGAATAGATACGAGCAGTACTTC	CASSLPPQGNRYEQYF
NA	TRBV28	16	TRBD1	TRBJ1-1	TGTGCCAGCAGTTTATTATTGGACAGGGTGGGCACTGAAGCTTTCTTT	CASSLLLDRVGTEAFF